These 5 T cell receptor beta chains originate from one sample sequenced in a study of shared clonotypes between healthy human individuals (dated by TCRdb to the early 2020s). Library creation used the immunoSEQ multiplex PCR assay. TCRdb limited this immuneACCESS table to in-frame rearrangements with V and J called. A share of clones is missing; checked studies link under half to unresolved V genes, and the rest is unexplained. In all, the sample holds hundreds of thousands of clones, and around 72% of those were seen once. The ten biggest clones cover approximately 1.7% of the sample. Sequences were obtained from memory CD4+ T cells sorted from blood. Interpreted using the paper, the cell subset or site label stands for: CD45RA-negative fraction. Receptor source: a young woman in good health.

This clone was detected only a few times. This chain links TRBV10-1 with TRBJ2-7, with 9 bases aligning to TRBD2. V lost 1 base, J lost 2 bases, and 3 bases stayed unmatched. Germline V gene data show CDR1 as WNHNN and CDR2 as SYGVQD (reference sequence). The CDR3 runs 15 residues. CDR3 in amino acids: CASSELAGVTYEQYF. Written as DNA, the CDR3 is TGCGCCAGCAGTGAGTTAGCGGGAGTAACCTACGAGCAGTACTTC.

The chain recombines TRBV9 with TRBJ2-1; no clear D gene. V lost 4 bases and J 2 bases, leaving 10 bases between the germline ends. CDR3 length equals 14 residues. Germline V lookup: CDR1 SGDLS, CDR2 YYNGEE. The CDR3 DNA sequence: TGTGCCAGCAGCTCCCCCCTAGCCTACAATGAGCAGTTCTTC. Encoded protein: CASSSPLAYNEQFF.

This clone was recorded once. J is TRBJ2-7 and V is TRBV6-1; 7 bases are shared with TRBD2. Per germline, CDR1 MNHNS and CDR2 SASEGT. J was trimmed by 6 bases and V by 7 bases; bases with no gene match: 9. This CDR3 contains 13 residues. This CDR3 reads CASTETSTTEQYF. The CDR3 bases are TGTGCCAGCACCGAGACTAGCACTACCGAGCAGTACTTC.

The chain uses TRBV30 and TRBJ1-5; D is perhaps TRBD1 (5 bases). CDR1 is GTSNPN and CDR2 is SVGIG in the germline V gene (reference sequence). CDR3 size: 13 residues. The V end was cut by 0 bases, the J end by 6 bases, with 9 bases between. CDR3 region: CAWSVLGGQPQHF. The CDR3 DNA reads as TGTGCCTGGAGTGTACTGGGGGGTCAGCCCCAGCATTTT. The full variable domain, its missing parts supplied by reference TRBV30 and TRBJ1-5, is SQTIHQWPATLVQPVGSPLSLECTVEGTSNPNLYWYRQAAGRGLQLLFYSVGIGQISSEVPQNLSASRPQDRQFILSSKKLLLSDSGFYLCAWSVLGGQPQHFGDGTRLSIL.

Details on this clone: Within the sample, other DNA sequences also encode this same CDR3. The V and J genes are TRBV19 and TRBJ1-4; the match to TRBD1 covers 8 bases. V dropped 8 bases and J dropped 8; count of bases not matched to a gene: 7. CDR1 is LNHDA, CDR2 SQIVND, per germline (reference sequence). The CDR3 runs to 13 residues. The CDR3 loop is CASLGQGNEKLFF. As DNA, the CDR3 is TGTGCCAGTTTAGGACAGGGAAACGAAAAACTGTTTTTT.